The 15 T cell receptor beta chains reported below all come from one sample, sequenced in a study of metastatic and nonmetastatic thyroid tumors. No patient received treatment before thyroid surgery. TCRdb re-analyzed the PCR reads through MiXCR. Counted here are about 5,000 clones, 15% to 20% occurring once; the ten biggest clones make up approximately 25%. The sample taken for sequencing was adjacent normal tissue. All receptors come from a male donor with papillary thyroid cancer or a benign thyroid nodule (not recorded which). Some clones in this sample may be carry-over from other donors' samples.

This clone was counted a few times. V gene TRBV6-4 combines with J gene TRBJ2-6; 9 positions match TRBD1. Looked up from germline, CDR1 is MRHNA and CDR2 is SNTAGT. Trimming at V came to 8 bases and at J to 2 bases, leaving 10 bases not matched to a gene. This CDR3 comprises 17 residues. The CDR3 coding sequence is TGTGCCAGCCCGCCGGGACAGGGACCCACTGGGGCCAACGTCCTGACTTTC. The encoded protein is CASPPGQGPTGANVLTF.

This clone has at least ten counts. The rearrangement uses TRBV5-5 and TRBJ2-2; 9 bases are shared with TRBD1. Per the germline V gene, CDR1 is SGHKS and CDR2 is YYEKEE (reference sequence). CDR3 size: 15 residues. The J segment lost 5 bases and the V segment lost 4 bases, leaving 6 bases of the junction unmatched. The CDR3 DNA reads as TGTGCCAGCAGCCCCGGGACAGGGTTTACCGGGGAGCTGTTTTTT. This codes for CASSPGTGFTGELFF. Based on the CDR3 plus reference TRBV5-5 and TRBJ2-2, the full variable domain is DAGVTQSPTHLIKTRGQQVTLRCSPISGHKSVSWYQQVLGQGPQFIFQYYEKEERGRGNFPDRFSARQFPNYSSELNVNALLLGDSALYLCASSPGTGFTGELFFGEGSRLTVL.

This clone is termed medium-sized. The junction does not match germline at one end; this may be a read error. This specimen includes other DNA sequences encoding the same CDR3. As DNA, the CDR3 is TGTGCTAGCAGTGAATATAGGAGCACAGATACGCAGTATTTT. Translated, it gives CASSEYRSTDTQYF. The V call is TRBV6-1, the J call TRBJ2-3; no clear D gene. The CDR3 consists of 14 residues. Per the germline V gene, CDR1 is MNHNS and CDR2 is SASEGT.

The chain employs TRBV27 and TRBJ2-3; no clear D. Trimming removed 7 bases from V and 5 bases from J, with 19 bases in between. Germline CDR1 MNHEY, CDR2 SMNVEV (reference sequence). The CDR3 covers 15 residues. This CDR3 is CASTLGSSFLDTQYF. The CDR3 DNA is TGTGCCAGCACCCTGGGCAGTTCCTTCTTAGATACGCAGTATTTT.

This chain links TRBV12-3 or TRBV12-4 with TRBJ2-7, with 8 bases that match TRBD2. Losses at the gene ends were 3 bases for V and 4 bases for J; bases not matched to a gene: 2. The CDR3 spans 13 residues. The CDR3 DNA is TGTGCCAGCAGTTTCTCGGGGGGGTACGAGCAGTACTTC. Encoded protein: CASSFSGGYEQYF.

This clone was observed a few times. This chain links TRBV2 with TRBJ2-3, with D hard to call. Between the trimmed V and J ends, which lost 6 bases and 5 bases, there was a span of 6 bases. CDR3 size: 11 residues. Germline CDR1 reads SNHLY; CDR2 reads FYNNEI. CDR3 sequence: CASSVLDTQYF. CDR3 nucleotide sequence: TGTGCCAGCAGCGTCCTAGATACGCAGTATTTT. Looking up the rest from reference TRBV2 and TRBJ2-3 gives the full variable domain: EPEVTQTPSHQVTQMGQEVILRCVPISNHLYFYWYRQILGQKVEFLVSFYNNEISEKSEIFDDQFSVERPDGSNFTLKIRSTKLEDSAMYFCASSVLDTQYFGPGTRLTVL.

The chain joins TRBV6-1 to TRBJ1-2; 11 bases match TRBD1. The germline CDR1 and CDR2 sequences are MNHNS and SASEGT. The CDR3 is made up of 14 amino acids. Unmatched junction bases numbered 4, after V lost 2 bases and J lost 8 bases. This chain's CDR3 is CASSETDRGHGYTF. CDR3 nucleotide sequence: TGTGCCAGCAGTGAAACGGACAGGGGGCACGGCTACACCTTC.

Judged by abundance, this clone is medium-sized. The rearrangement uses TRBV7-8 and TRBJ1-6, with 8 nucleotides matching TRBD1. CDR1 and CDR2 (germline): SGHVS, FQNEAQ. Trimming took 5 bases from V and 4 from J; bases not matched to a gene: 4. The CDR3 spans 15 residues. The CDR3 loop is CASSPGDRYNSPLHF. DNA for the CDR3: TGTGCCAGCAGCCCTGGGGACAGGTATAATTCACCCCTCCACTTT.

By proportion, this clone is large. The chain combines TRBV6-5 with TRBJ2-5; the match to TRBD1 covers 9 bases. This CDR3 is built from 16 residues. CDR1 MNHEY and CDR2 SVGAGI come from the germline V gene. The V gene end was trimmed by 0 bases and the J gene end by 4 bases; junction bases not matched to a gene: 6. CDR3 residues: CASSYSLGTGTETQYF. In nucleotides, the CDR3 is TGTGCCAGCAGTTACTCACTCGGGACAGGGACAGAGACCCAGTACTTC.

This chain joins TRBV7-6 and TRBJ2-1; 7 bases align to TRBD2. The V gene end was trimmed by 3 bases and the J gene end by 4 bases; junction bases not matched to a gene: 6. The CDR3 is 15 residues long. Per germline, CDR1 SGHVS and CDR2 FNYEAQ. The CDR3 DNA reads as TGTGCCAGCAGCTTTTCGGCGGGAGAGTACAATGAGCAGTTCTTC. Its protein is CASSFSAGEYNEQFF.

This clone was observed a handful of times. The gene calls are TRBV7-9 and TRBJ1-1, with no clear D. Germline V lookup: CDR1 SEHNR, CDR2 FQNEAQ (reference sequence). The CDR3 runs to 12 residues. The V gene lost 5 bases and the J gene lost 4 bases, with 8 bases spanning the gap. This CDR3 is CASSGRPTEAFF. Written as DNA, the CDR3 is TGTGCCAGCAGCGGTAGGCCCACTGAAGCTTTCTTT.

V is TRBV28 and J is TRBJ2-5; no definite D call. Germline loops: CDR1 MDHEN, CDR2 SYDVKM. V shed 3 bases and J shed 6 bases, with 14 bases lying between them. There are 14 residues in the CDR3. CDR3 protein: CASSFRANEKTQYF. The CDR3 DNA reads as TGTGCCAGCAGTTTCCGAGCCAACGAAAAGACCCAGTACTTC.

This clone has a count of ten or more. The chain employs TRBV5-4 and TRBJ1-6; D ambiguous. Per germline, CDR1 SGHNT and CDR2 YYREEE (reference sequence). The CDR3 covers 14 residues. V was pared by 5 bases and J by 7 bases, with 13 bases between. CDR3 nucleotide sequence: TGTGCCAGCAGTACTACGACGCTAAATTCACCCCTCCACTTT. Its translation: CASSTTTLNSPLHF.

The chain combines TRBV28 with TRBJ1-4; 8 bases fit TRBD1. J gave up 7 bases and V 6 bases, and 10 bases lay outside the gene matches. Per germline, CDR1 MDHEN and CDR2 SYDVKM. The CDR3 is 15 residues long. The CDR3, as DNA: TGTGCCAGCAGACCCTCAGGGGGCCGAGGTGAAAAACTGTTTTTT. This sequence encodes CASRPSGGRGEKLFF. Full variable domain (rest looked up from reference TRBV28 and TRBJ1-4): DVKVTQSSRYLVKRTGEKVFLECVQDMDHENMFWYRQDPGLGLRLIYFSYDVKMKEKGDIPEGYSVSREKKERFSLILESASTNQTSMYLCASRPSGGRGEKLFFGSGTQLSVL.

The V call is TRBV27, the J call TRBJ2-3; 12 positions agree with TRBD2. The germline CDR1 and CDR2 sequences are MNHEY and SMNVEV (reference sequence). CDR3 size: 16 residues. The J segment lost 4 bases and the V segment lost 6 bases, leaving 8 bases of the junction unmatched. This chain's CDR3 is CASSRPTSGGADTQYF. The CDR3 DNA sequence: TGTGCCAGCAGCAGGCCGACTAGCGGGGGCGCAGATACGCAGTATTTT.